One sample yielded the 4 T cell receptor beta chains listed below, sequenced in a study of T cells in localized non-small cell lung cancer. TCRdb's table, derived via immunoSEQ multiplex PCR, lists solely in-frame clones and lacks some. Of some 64,000 clones listed, roughly 90% are singletons. This specimen was peripheral blood, taken before any cancer treatment. These receptors originate from a woman aged 40 to 75 with stage I lung adenocarcinoma.

V gene TRBV18 combines with J gene TRBJ1-2; possible D gene TRBD1, 6 bases. V was clipped by 3 bases and J by 6 bases, with 11 bases between them. Germline values: CDR1 KGHSH, CDR2 LQKENI. The CDR3 spans 13 residues. The CDR3 reads CASSPGQGDGYTF. Here the CDR3 DNA reads TGTGCCAGCTCACCGGGACAAGGCGATGGCTACACCTTC.

The rearrangement joins TRBV5-4 to TRBJ2-3; 8 bases are a match to TRBD2. V dropped 0 bases and J dropped 2; count of bases not matched to a gene: 5. This CDR3 comprises 16 residues. CDR1 and CDR2 (germline): SGHNT, YYREEE (reference sequence). The CDR3 loop is CASSLEVAGLTDTQYF. CDR3 DNA: TGTGCCAGCAGCTTGGAGGTAGCGGGGCTCACAGATACGCAGTATTTT.

The chain recombines TRBV5-6 with TRBJ2-4; TRBD1 is a possible D gene (5 bases). V lost 2 bases, J lost 8 bases, and 8 bases lay in between. Looked up from germline, CDR1 is SGHDT and CDR2 is YYEEEE. The CDR3 extends over 12 amino acids. The DNA of the CDR3 is TGTGCCAGCAGCTTAAAGACAGACATTCAGTACTTC. It translates to CASSLKTDIQYF. Complete variable domain (other parts from reference TRBV5-6 and TRBJ2-4): DAGVTQSPTHLIKTRGQQVTLRCSPKSGHDTVSWYQQALGQGPQFIFQYYEEEERQRGNFPDRFSGHQFPNYSSELNVNALLLGDSALYLCASSLKTDIQYFGAGTRLSVL.

The chain links TRBV30 to TRBJ2-1; 9 bases agree with TRBD2. Germline V lookup: CDR1 GTSNPN, CDR2 SVGIG (reference sequence). V lost 4 bases and J lost 3; bases outside the gene matches: 4. The CDR3 runs 14 residues. The CDR3 sequence is CAWTSGNFYNEQFF. DNA of the CDR3: TGTGCCTGGACTAGCGGGAACTTCTACAATGAGCAGTTCTTC.